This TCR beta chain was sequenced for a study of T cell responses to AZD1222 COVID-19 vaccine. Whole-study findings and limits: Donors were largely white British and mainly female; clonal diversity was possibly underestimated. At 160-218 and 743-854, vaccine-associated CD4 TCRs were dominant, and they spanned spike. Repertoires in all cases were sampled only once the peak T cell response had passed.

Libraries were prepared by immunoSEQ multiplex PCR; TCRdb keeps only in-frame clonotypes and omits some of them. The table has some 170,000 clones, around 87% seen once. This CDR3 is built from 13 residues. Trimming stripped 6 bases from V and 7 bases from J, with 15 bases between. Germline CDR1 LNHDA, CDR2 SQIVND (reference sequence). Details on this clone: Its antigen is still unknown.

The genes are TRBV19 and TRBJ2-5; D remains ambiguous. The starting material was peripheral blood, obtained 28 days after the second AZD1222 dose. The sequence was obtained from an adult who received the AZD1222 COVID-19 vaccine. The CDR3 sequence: CASSGPPNRTQYF. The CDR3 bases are TGTGCCAGTAGCGGGCCACCCAATCGGACCCAGTACTTC.